A single sample gave rise to the 7 T cell receptor beta chains below, sequenced in a study of T-cell reconstitution after alpha-beta-depleted transplantation in children. Unique molecular identifiers featured in how the TCRbeta library was prepared. One entry per CDR3 protein results from TCRdb running MiXCR on the PCR reads. The sample yields fewer than 350,000 distinct CDR3 sequences, about 9.4% seen once. Material: PBMCs, obtained before TCRalphabeta/CD19-depleted stem cell transplant. The receptors come from a boy under two years old with acute myeloid leukemia, due to receive a stem cell transplant.

This clonotype has ten or more counts. The CDR3 region has the DNA TGTGCCAGCTCCCCGAGGGGGCGAAGTCACGAGCAGTACTTC. It codes for CASSPRGRSHEQYF. This chain joins TRBV27 and TRBJ2-7; 7 bases match TRBD1. The CDR3 covers 14 residues. CDR1 MNHEY and CDR2 SMNVEV come from the germline V gene (reference sequence). V lost 8 bases, J lost 5 bases, and 12 bases stayed unmatched.

This clonotype came up many times. The chain recombines TRBV19 with TRBJ2-4, with TRBD1 matching 7 bases. The germline V gene encodes CDR1 LNHDA and CDR2 SQIVND (reference sequence). CDR3 length: 16 residues. With V trimmed by 2 bases and J by 6 bases, 10 bases remained unmatched. The chain's CDR3 is CASSIPSTGYGNIQYF. For the CDR3, the DNA is TGTGCCAGTAGTATACCGTCGACAGGGTACGGAAACATTCAGTACTTC.

Remarks on this clonotype: This may be a read error, as it is one base from a much larger clone. This chain connects TRBV12-3 or TRBV12-4 to TRBJ1-4; D is uncertain. The CDR3 has 13 residues. The ends were cut back, 4 bases at V and 5 bases at J, with 8 bases in the middle. The CDR3 nucleotides read TGTGCCAGCAGTTCTACCAGAAATGAAAAACTGTTTTTT. Its translation: CASSSTRNEKLFF.

This clonotype was recorded at least ten times. The chain recombines TRBV7-9 with TRBJ1-1, with D hard to call. The CDR3 runs 12 residues. Germline V gives CDR1 SEHNR, CDR2 FQNEAQ (reference sequence). V was pared by 5 bases and J by 6 bases, with 10 bases between. The CDR3 spells CASSQMGSEAFF. CDR3 nucleotides: TGTGCCAGCAGCCAAATGGGGTCTGAAGCTTTCTTT.

V is TRBV29-1 and J is TRBJ2-5; possible D gene TRBD1, 6 bases. Trimming took off 5 bases at V and 1 base at J, with 17 bases between the two ends. This CDR3 comprises 15 residues. Germline V gene lookup returns CDR1 SQVTM and CDR2 ANQGSEA. The CDR3 DNA is TGCAGCGTTCTTACCCCAGGGGATTTCCAAGAGACCCAGTACTTC. Translating gives CSVLTPGDFQETQYF.

In this sample, this clonotype turned up many times. The rearrangement links TRBV6-2 or TRBV6-3 to TRBJ2-5, with TRBD1 matching 9 bases. V lost 3 bases, J lost 5 bases, and 7 bases stayed unmatched. There are 15 residues in the CDR3. Germline lookup yields CDR1 MNHEY and CDR2 SVGEGT. The CDR3 loop is CASSYLGTGWETQYF. CDR3 DNA: TGTGCCAGCAGTTATCTCGGGACAGGGTGGGAGACCCAGTACTTC.

This clonotype was seen repeatedly, ten times or more. V usage is TRBV6-5 and J usage is TRBJ2-1, with TRBD2 matching over 7 bases. V gave up 0 bases and J gave up 0 bases; unmatched junction bases: 2. This CDR3 is 16 amino acids long. From germline, CDR1 is MNHEY and CDR2 SVGAGI. The CDR3 reads CASSYSRGVSYNEQFF. The CDR3 coding sequence is TGTGCCAGCAGTTACTCACGGGGGGTCTCCTACAATGAGCAGTTCTTC.